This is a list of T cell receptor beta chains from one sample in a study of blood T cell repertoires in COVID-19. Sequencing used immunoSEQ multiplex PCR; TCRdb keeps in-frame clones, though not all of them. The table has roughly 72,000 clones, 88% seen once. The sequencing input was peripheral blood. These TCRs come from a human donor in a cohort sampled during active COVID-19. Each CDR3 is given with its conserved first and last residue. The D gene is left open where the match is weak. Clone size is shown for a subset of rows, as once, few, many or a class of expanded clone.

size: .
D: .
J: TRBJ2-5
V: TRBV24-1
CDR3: CATSDLSGDQETQYF
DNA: TGTGCCACCAGTGATTTGTCAGGTGACCAAGAGACCCAGTACTTC

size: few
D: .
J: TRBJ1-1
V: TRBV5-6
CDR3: CASSLASSRASGAFF
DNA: TGTGCCAGCAGCTTGGCCTCTAGCCGGGCCTCTGGAGCTTTCTTT

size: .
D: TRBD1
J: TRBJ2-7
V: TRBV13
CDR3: CASSARRGTGSNYEQYF
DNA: TGTGCCAGCAGCGCGAGGAGGGGGACAGGGTCCAACTACGAGCAGTACTTC

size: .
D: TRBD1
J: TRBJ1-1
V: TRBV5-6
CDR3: CASSLPTGGANTEAFF
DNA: TGTGCCAGCAGCCTACCGACAGGGGGCGCGAACACTGAAGCTTTCTTT

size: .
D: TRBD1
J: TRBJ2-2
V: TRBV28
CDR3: CASSLLGQGANTGELFF
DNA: TGTGCCAGCAGTTTGCTGGGACAGGGGGCGAACACCGGGGAGCTGTTTTTT

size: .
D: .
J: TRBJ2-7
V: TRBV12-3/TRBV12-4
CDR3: CASSNRESYEQYF
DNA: TGTGCCAGCAGCAACAGGGAATCGTACGAGCAGTACTTC

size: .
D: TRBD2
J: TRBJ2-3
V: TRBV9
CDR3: CASSSRLAASTDTQYF
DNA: TGTGCCAGCAGCTCACGACTAGCAGCTAGCACAGATACGCAGTATTTT

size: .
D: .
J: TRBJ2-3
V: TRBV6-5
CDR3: CASRRTALGTDTQYF
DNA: TGTGCCAGCAGACGGACAGCTTTGGGCACAGATACGCAGTATTTT

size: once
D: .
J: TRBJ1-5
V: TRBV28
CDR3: CASSQGSRQPQHF
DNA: TGTGCCAGTTCACAGGGATCTCGTCAGCCCCAGCATTTT

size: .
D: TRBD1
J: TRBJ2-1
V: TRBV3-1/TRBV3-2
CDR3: CASSHRTGVYNEQFF
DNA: TGTGCCAGCAGCCATCGGACAGGGGTTTACAATGAGCAGTTCTTC

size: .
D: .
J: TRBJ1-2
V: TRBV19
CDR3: CASSTTRGGGGYTF
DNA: TGTGCCAGTAGTACCACCCGGGGAGGGGGTGGCTACACCTTC

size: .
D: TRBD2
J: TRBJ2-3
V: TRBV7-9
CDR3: CASSQGLAGMADTQYF
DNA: TGTGCCAGCAGCCAGGGACTAGCGGGAATGGCAGATACGCAGTATTTT

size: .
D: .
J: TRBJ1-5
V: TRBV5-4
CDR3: CASSLGPSRTGNQPQHF
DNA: TGTGCCAGCAGCTTGGGGCCTAGCAGAACGGGCAATCAGCCCCAGCATTTT

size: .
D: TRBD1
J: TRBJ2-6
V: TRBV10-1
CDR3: CASSPGQTSGANVLTF
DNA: TGCGCCAGCAGTCCGGGACAGACCTCTGGGGCCAACGTCCTGACTTTC

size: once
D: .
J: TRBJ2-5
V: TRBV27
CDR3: CASSLLADLGETQYF
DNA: TGTGCCAGCAGTTTATTGGCAGACCTAGGAGAGACCCAGTACTTC

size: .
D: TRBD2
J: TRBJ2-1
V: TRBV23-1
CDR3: CASSSGGSSYNEQFF
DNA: TGCGCCAGCAGTTCGGGAGGGAGCTCCTACAATGAGCAGTTCTTC

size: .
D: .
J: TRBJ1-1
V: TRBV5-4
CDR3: CASTYSRGLNTEAFF
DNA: TGTGCCAGCACCTATAGCAGGGGCTTGAACACTGAAGCTTTCTTT

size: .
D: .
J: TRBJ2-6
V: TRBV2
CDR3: CASSTGFTGANVLTF
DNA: TGTGCCAGCAGTACAGGGTTTACTGGGGCCAACGTCCTGACTTTC

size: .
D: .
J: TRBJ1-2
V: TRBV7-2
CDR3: CASSFSQAIGYTF
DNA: TGTGCCAGCAGCTTTTCACAGGCCATAGGCTACACCTTC

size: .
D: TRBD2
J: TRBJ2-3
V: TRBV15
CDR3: CATSITSGGTSGSTDTQYF
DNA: TGTGCCACCAGCATCACCTCAGGGGGGACTAGCGGGAGCACAGATACGCAGTATTTT

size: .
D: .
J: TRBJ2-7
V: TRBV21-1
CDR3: CASSKEWDRGFYEQYF
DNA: TGTGCCAGCAGCAAAGAATGGGACAGGGGGTTCTACGAGCAGTACTTC

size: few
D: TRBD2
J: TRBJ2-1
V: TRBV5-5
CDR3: CASSSPRASGGNNEQFF
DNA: TGTGCCAGCAGCAGCCCTCGGGCTAGCGGGGGGAACAATGAGCAGTTCTTC

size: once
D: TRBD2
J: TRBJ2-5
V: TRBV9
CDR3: CASSPSGSGETQYF
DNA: TGTGCCAGCAGCCCTAGCGGGAGTGGAGAGACCCAGTACTTC

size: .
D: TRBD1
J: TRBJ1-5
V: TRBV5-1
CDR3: CASSFGDRSNQPQHF
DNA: TGCGCCAGCAGCTTTGGGGACAGAAGCAATCAGCCCCAGCATTTT

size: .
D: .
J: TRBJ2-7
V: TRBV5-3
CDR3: CARSLAARLVYEQYF
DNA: TGTGCCAGAAGCTTGGCCGCGAGACTCGTCTACGAGCAGTACTTC

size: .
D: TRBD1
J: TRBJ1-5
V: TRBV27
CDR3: CASSLVYRGPNQPQHF
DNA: TGTGCCAGCAGTTTAGTTTACAGGGGGCCTAATCAGCCCCAGCATTTT

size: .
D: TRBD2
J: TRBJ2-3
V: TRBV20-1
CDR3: CSASQLAGGPDTDTQYF
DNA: TGCAGTGCTAGTCAACTAGCGGGAGGGCCTGACACAGATACGCAGTATTTT

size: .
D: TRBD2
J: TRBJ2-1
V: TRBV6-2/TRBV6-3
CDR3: CASTPLRSSGSTEQFF
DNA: TGTGCCAGCACCCCCCTGAGAAGTAGCGGGAGCACTGAGCAGTTCTTC

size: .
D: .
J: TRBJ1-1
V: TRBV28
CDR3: CASSWLQGEAFF
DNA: TGTGCCAGCAGCTGGCTACAGGGTGAAGCTTTCTTT

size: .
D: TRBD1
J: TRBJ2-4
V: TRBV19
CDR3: CASSTGTGGYKNIQYF
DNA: TGTGCCAGTAGTACCGGGACAGGAGGCTACAAAAACATTCAGTACTTC

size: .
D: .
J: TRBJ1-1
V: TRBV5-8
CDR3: CASSLGVPQTKNTEAFF
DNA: TGTGCCAGCAGCTTGGGAGTCCCCCAAACCAAGAACACTGAAGCTTTCTTT

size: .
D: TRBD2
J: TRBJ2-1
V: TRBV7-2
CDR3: CASSLARTSGGRDNEQFF
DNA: TGTGCCAGCAGCTTAGCCAGGACTAGCGGGGGGAGAGACAATGAGCAGTTCTTC

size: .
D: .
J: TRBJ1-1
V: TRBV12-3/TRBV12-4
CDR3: CASRRGREAFF
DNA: TGTGCCAGCAGACGTGGCCGTGAAGCTTTCTTT

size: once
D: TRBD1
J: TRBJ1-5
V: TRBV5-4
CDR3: CASSLGGTGGVQKPQHF
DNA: TGTGCCAGCAGCTTGGGGGGGACAGGGGGGGTGCAAAAGCCCCAGCATTTT

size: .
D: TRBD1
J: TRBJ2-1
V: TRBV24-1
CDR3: CATSDLLTGGSDEQFF
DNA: TGTGCCACCAGTGATTTGTTGACAGGGGGCTCGGATGAGCAGTTCTTC

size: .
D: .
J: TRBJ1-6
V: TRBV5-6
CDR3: CASSSAGVDSPLHF
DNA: TGTGCCAGCAGCTCGGCGGGGGTGGATTCACCCCTCCACTTT

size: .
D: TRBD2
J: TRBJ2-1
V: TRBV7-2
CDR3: CASSLAAASGAGSYNEQFF
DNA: TGTGCCAGCAGCTTAGCGGCGGCTAGCGGGGCAGGGTCCTACAATGAGCAGTTCTTC

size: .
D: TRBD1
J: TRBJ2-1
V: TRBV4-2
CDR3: CASSQDVGDRVKNEQFF
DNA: TGTGCCAGCAGCCAAGATGTCGGGGACAGGGTTAAAAATGAGCAGTTCTTC

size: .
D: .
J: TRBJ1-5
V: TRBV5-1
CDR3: CASSLDSPGDQPQHF
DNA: TGCGCCAGCAGCTTGGACAGCCCAGGGGATCAGCCCCAGCATTTT

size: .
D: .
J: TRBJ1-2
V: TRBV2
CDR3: CASRRTGSDYGYTF
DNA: TGTGCCAGCAGGAGAACAGGAAGCGACTATGGCTACACCTTC

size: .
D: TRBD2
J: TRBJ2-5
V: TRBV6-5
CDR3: CASTRLAGEGETQYF
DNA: TGTGCCAGCACCAGACTAGCGGGAGAGGGAGAGACCCAGTACTTC

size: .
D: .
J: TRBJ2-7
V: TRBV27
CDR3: CASSLSRGQTYEQYF
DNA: TGTGCCAGCAGTTTATCGAGAGGACAGACGTACGAGCAGTACTTC

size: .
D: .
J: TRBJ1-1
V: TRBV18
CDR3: CASSPLQDTEAFF
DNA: TGTGCCAGCTCACCCCTACAGGACACTGAAGCTTTCTTT